This T cell receptor (beta chain) was obtained from a study of glioma-infiltrating T cells. This clonotype is classed as large. Its antigen remains unidentified. Overall study results and limits: Tissue-blood divergence was below expectation in non-neoplastic patients, above in gliomas.

The iRepertoire nested amplicon-rescue multiplex PCR amplified TCR alpha and beta CDR3s from RNA. MiXCR was run by TCRdb on the multiplex PCR reads, yielding one entry per CDR3 protein. The repertoire holds about 20,000 distinct CDR3 sequences, with 20% to 25% as singletons. This sequence originates from a human donor with low-grade glioma or glioblastoma, undergoing nonglioma brain surgery, or in good health (not recorded which). The sequencing input was glioma tissue, nonneoplastic brain tissue, or PBMCs (not recorded which).

CDR3 nucleotides: TGTGCCAGCTTGAGCGGACAAGAGACCCAGTACTTC. The encoded protein is CASLSGQETQYF. V usage is TRBV6-1 and J usage is TRBJ2-5; a possible D gene is TRBD2 (5 bases). Deletions cut 8 bases from V and 2 bases from J, with 9 bases between. The CDR3 covers 12 residues. In germline, CDR1 is MNHNS, CDR2 SASEGT.